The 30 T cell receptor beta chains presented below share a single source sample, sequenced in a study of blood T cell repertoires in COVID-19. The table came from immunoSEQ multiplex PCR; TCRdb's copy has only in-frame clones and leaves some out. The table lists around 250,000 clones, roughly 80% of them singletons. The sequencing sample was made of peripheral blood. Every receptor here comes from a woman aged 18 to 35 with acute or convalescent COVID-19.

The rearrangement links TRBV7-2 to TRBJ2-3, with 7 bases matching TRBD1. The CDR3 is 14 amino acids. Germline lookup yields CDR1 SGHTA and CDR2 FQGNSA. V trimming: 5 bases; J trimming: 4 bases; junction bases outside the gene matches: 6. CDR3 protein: CASSQNRGADTQYF. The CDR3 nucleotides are TGTGCCAGCAGCCAAAACAGGGGAGCAGATACGCAGTATTTT.

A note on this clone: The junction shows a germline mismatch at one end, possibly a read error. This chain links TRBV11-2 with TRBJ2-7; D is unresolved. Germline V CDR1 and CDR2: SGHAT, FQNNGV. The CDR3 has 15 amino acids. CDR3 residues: CASSLRSVYSHEQYF. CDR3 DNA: TGTGCCAGCAGCTTACGGTCCGTTTACTCCCACGAGCAGTACTTC. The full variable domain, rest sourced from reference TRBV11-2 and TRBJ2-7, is EAGVAQSPRYKIIEKRQSVAFWCNPISGHATLYWYQQILGQGPKLLIQFQNNGVVDDSQLPKDRFSAERLKGVDSTLKIQPAKLEDSAVYLCASSLRSVYSHEQYFGPGTRLTVT.

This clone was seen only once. The CDR3 is CASVAADRVNYGYTF. CDR3 sequence (DNA): TGTGCCAGCGTAGCTGCGGACAGGGTAAACTATGGCTACACCTTC. The chain carries TRBV28 and TRBJ1-2; 8 nucleotides agree with TRBD1. Germline values: CDR1 MDHEN, CDR2 SYDVKM. The CDR3 has 15 residues. V dropped 8 bases and J dropped 2; count of bases not matched to a gene: 10.

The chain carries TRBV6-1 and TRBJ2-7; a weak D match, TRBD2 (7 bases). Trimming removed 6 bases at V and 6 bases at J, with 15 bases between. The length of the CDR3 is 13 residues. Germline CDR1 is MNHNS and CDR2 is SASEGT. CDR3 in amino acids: CASRGGATREQYF. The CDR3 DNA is TGTGCCAGCAGGGGGGGGGCAACCCGCGAGCAGTACTTC.

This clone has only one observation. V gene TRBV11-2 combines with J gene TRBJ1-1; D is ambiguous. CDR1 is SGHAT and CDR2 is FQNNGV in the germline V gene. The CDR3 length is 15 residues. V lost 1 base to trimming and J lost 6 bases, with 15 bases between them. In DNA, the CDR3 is TGTGCCAGCAGCTTAGTACCGGTTCGCGGGTCTGAAGCTTTCTTT. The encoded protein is CASSLVPVRGSEAFF.

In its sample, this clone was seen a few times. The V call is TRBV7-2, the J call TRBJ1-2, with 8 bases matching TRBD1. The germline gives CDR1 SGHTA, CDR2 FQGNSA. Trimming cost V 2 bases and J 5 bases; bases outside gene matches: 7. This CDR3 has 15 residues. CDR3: CASSLPTTGVYGYTF. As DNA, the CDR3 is TGTGCCAGCAGCTTACCTACGACAGGGGTATATGGCTACACCTTC. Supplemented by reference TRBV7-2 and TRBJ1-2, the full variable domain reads GAGVSQSPSNKVTEKGKDVELRCDPISGHTALYWYRQSLGQGLEFLIYFQGNSAPDKSGLPSDRFSAERTGGSVSTLTIQRTQQEDSAVYLCASSLPTTGVYGYTFGSGTRLTVV.

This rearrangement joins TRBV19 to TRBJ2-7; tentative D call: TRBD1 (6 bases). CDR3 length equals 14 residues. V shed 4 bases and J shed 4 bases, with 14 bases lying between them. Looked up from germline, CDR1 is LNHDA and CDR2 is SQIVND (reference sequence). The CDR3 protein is CASSRTVPRYEQYF. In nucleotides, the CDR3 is TGTGCCAGTAGTAGGACAGTCCCTAGGTACGAGCAGTACTTC.

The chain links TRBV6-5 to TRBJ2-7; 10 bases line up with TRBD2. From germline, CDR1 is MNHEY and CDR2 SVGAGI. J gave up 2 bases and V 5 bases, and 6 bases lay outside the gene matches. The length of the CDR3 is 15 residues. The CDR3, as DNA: TGTGCCAGCAGTCCCCGGACTAGCGGAGCCTACGAGCAGTACTTC. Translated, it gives CASSPRTSGAYEQYF.

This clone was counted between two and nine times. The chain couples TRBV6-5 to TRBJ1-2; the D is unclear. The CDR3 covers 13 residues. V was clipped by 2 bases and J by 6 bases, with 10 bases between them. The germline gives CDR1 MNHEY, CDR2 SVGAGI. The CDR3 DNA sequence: TGTGCCAGCAGTTACGGGAGCTCCGATGGCTACACCTTC. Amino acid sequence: CASSYGSSDGYTF.

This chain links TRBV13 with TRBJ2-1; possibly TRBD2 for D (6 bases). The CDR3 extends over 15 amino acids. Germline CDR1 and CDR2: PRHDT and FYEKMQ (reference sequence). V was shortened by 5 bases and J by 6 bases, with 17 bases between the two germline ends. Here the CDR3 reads CASSPGTGGFNEQFF. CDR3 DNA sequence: TGTGCCAGCAGCCCCGGGACTGGGGGTTTCAATGAGCAGTTCTTC.

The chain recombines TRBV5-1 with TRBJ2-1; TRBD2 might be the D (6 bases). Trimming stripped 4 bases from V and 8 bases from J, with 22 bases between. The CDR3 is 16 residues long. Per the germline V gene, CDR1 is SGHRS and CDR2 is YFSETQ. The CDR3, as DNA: TGCGCCAGCAGCCCTTGGGGGGAGTCCTGGTGGCATGAGCAGTTCTTC. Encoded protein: CASSPWGESWWHEQFF.

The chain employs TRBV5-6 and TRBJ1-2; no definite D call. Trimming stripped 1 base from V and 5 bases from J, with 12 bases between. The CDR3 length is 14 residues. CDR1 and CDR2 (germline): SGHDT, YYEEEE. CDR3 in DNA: TGTGCCAGCAGCTTGATGACTTATGGGTATGGCTACACCTTC. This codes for CASSLMTYGYGYTF.

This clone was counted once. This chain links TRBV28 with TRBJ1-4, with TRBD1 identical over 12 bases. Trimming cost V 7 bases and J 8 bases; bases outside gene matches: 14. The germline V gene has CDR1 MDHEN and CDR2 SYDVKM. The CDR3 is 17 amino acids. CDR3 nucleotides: TGTGCCAGCAATCAAGCCGGGACAGGGGGCCGAGGGGAAAAACTGTTTTTT. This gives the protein CASNQAGTGGRGEKLFF.

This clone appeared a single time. CDR3 sequence: CASSTGPSYEQYF. CDR3 in DNA: TGTGCCAGCAGCACGGGTCCTTCCTACGAGCAGTACTTC. The V gene is TRBV7-2, the J gene TRBJ2-7; D is uncertain. The CDR3 runs to 13 residues. From germline, CDR1 is SGHTA and CDR2 FQGNSA. Between the trimmed V and J ends, which lost 5 bases and 1 base, there was a span of 9 bases.

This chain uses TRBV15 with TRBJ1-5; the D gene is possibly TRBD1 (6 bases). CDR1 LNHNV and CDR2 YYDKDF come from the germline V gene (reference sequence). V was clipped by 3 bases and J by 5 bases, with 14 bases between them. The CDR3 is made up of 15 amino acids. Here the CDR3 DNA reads TGTGCCACCAGCAGGGAACAGGGTTCTGATCAGCCCCAGCATTTT. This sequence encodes CATSREQGSDQPQHF.

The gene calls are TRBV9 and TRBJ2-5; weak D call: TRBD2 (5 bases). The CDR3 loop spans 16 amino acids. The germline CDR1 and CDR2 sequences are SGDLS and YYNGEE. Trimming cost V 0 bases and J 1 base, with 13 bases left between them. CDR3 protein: CASSVVPAAGQETQYF. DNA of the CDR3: TGTGCCAGCAGCGTAGTGCCAGCGGCCGGCCAAGAGACCCAGTACTTC. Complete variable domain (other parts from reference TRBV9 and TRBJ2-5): DSGVTQTPKHLITATGQRVTLRCSPRSGDLSVYWYQQSLDQGLQFLIQYYNGEERAKGNILERFSAQQFPDLHSELNLSSLELGDSALYFCASSVVPAAGQETQYFGPGTRLLVL.

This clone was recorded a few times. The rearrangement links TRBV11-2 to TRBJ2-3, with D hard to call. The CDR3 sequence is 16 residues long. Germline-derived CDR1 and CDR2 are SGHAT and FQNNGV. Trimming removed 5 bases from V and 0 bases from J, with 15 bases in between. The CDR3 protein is CASSARRRISTDTQYF. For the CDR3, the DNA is TGTGCCAGCAGCGCTCGCCGGCGGATTAGCACAGATACGCAGTATTTT.

CDR3 in DNA: TGTGCCAGCAGCTTGAGAGGGACTAGCACTCCGAAACTCCTAGGGCAGTACTTC. Residues: CASSLRGTSTPKLLGQYF. The chain combines TRBV5-6 with TRBJ2-7, with 9 bases lining up with TRBD2. Germline V gene data show CDR1 as SGHDT and CDR2 as YYEEEE. The length of the CDR3 is 18 residues. The junction had 20 bases not matched to a gene; V was cut back by 1 base and J by 9 bases.

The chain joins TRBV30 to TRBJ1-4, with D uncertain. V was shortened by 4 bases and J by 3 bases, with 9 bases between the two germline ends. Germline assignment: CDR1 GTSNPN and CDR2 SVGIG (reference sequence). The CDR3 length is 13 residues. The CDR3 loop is CAWTLRANEKLFF. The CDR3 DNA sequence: TGTGCCTGGACCCTAAGAGCTAATGAAAAACTGTTTTTT.

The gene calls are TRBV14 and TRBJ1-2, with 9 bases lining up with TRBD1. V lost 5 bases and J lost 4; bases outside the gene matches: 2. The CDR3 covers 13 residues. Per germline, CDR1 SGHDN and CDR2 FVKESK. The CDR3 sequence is CASSADRGYGYTF. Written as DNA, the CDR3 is TGTGCCAGCAGCGCGGACAGGGGCTATGGCTACACCTTC. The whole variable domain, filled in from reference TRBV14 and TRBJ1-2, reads EAGVTQFPSHSVIEKGQTVTLRCDPISGHDNLYWYRRVMGKEIKFLLHFVKESKQDESGMPNNRFLAERTGGTYSTLKVQPAELEDSGVYFCASSADRGYGYTFGSGTRLTVV.

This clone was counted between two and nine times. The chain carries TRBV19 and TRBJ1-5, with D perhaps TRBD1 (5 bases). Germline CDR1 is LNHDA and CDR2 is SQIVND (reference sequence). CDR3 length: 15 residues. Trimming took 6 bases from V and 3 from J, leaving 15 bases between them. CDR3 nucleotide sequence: TGTGCCAGTAGACCCTTGACAGTCCCCAATCAGCCCCAGCATTTT. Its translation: CASRPLTVPNQPQHF.

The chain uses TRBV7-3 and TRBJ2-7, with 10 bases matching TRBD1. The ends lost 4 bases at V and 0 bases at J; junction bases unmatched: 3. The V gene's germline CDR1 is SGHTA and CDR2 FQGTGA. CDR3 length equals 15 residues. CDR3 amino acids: CASSSGQGSSYEQYF. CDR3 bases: TGTGCCAGCAGCTCGGGACAGGGGAGCTCCTACGAGCAGTACTTC.

The CDR3 DNA follows: TGTGCCAGCAGTTCACCGGGACTAGCGGGAGCTCTTGAGCAGTTCTTC. This translates into CASSSPGLAGALEQFF. The chain has TRBV7-2 and TRBJ2-1; the match to TRBD2 covers 14 bases. The germline V gene encodes CDR1 SGHTA and CDR2 FQGNSA. This CDR3 has 16 amino acids. The V segment lost 6 bases and the J segment 9 bases; nucleotides outside the gene matches: 10. Filled out from reference TRBV7-2 and TRBJ2-1, the complete variable domain reads GAGVSQSPSNKVTEKGKDVELRCDPISGHTALYWYRQSLGQGLEFLIYFQGNSAPDKSGLPSDRFSAERTGGSVSTLTIQRTQQEDSAVYLCASSSPGLAGALEQFFGPGTRLTVL.

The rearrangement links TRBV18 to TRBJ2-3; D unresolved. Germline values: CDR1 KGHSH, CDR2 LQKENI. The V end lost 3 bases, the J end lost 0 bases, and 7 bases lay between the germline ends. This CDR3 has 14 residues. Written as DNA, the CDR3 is TGTGCCAGCTCACCGGCACCTAGCACAGATACGCAGTATTTT. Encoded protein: CASSPAPSTDTQYF.

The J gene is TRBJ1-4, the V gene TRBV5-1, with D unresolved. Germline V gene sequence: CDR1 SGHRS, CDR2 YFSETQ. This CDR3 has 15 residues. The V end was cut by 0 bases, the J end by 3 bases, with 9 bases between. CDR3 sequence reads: CASSLDGAANEKLFF. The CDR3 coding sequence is TGCGCCAGCAGCTTGGACGGCGCGGCTAATGAAAAACTGTTTTTT.

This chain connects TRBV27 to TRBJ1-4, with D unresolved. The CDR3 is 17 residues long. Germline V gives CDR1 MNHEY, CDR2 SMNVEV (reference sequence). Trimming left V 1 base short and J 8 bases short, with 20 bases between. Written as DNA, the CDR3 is TGTGCCAGCAGTTTATACGGGTTTGGGCGGGAGTCCGAAAAACTGTTTTTT. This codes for CASSLYGFGRESEKLFF. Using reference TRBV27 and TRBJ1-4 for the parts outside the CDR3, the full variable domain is EAQVTQNPRYLITVTGKKLTVTCSQNMNHEYMSWYRQDPGLGLRQIYYSMNVEVTDKGDVPEGYKVSRKEKRNFPLILESPSPNQTSLYFCASSLYGFGRESEKLFFGSGTQLSVL.

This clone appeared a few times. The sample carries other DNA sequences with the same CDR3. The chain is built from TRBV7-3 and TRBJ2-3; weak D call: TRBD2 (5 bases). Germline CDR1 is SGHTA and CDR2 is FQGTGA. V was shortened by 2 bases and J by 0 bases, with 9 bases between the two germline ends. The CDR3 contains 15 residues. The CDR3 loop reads CASSLRGSSTDTQYF. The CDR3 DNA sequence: TGTGCCAGCAGCTTACGGGGTTCTAGCACAGATACGCAGTATTTT.

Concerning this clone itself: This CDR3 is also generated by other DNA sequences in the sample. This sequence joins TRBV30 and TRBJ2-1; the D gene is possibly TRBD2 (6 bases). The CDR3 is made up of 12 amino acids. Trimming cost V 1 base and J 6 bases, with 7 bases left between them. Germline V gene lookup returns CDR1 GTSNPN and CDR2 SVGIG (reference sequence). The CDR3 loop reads CAWSGGVNEQFF. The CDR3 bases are TGTGCCTGGAGTGGGGGGGTCAATGAGCAGTTCTTC.

The chain's CDR3 is CASSVDGRGNTEAFF. CDR3 bases: TGTGCCAGCAGCGTAGATGGGAGGGGGAACACTGAAGCTTTCTTT. The chain combines TRBV9 with TRBJ1-1, with D maybe TRBD1 (5 bases). This CDR3 has 15 amino acids. Trimming removed 0 bases from V and 1 base from J, with 10 bases in between. CDR1 is SGDLS, CDR2 YYNGEE, per germline.

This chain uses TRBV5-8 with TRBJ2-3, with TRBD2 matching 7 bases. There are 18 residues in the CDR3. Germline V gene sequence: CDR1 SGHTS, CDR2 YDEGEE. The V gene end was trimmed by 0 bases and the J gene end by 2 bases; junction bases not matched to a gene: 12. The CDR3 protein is CASSLGLAGEIITDTQYF. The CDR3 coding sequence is TGTGCCAGCAGCTTGGGGTTGGCGGGGGAAATCATCACAGATACGCAGTATTTT. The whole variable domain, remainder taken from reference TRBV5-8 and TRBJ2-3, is EAGVTQSPTHLIKTRGQQATLRCSPISGHTSVYWYQQALGLGLQFLLWYDEGEERNRGNFPPRFSGRQFPNYSSELNVNALELEDSALYLCASSLGLAGEIITDTQYFGPGTRLTVL.